The rows below give T cell receptor beta chains drawn from one sample of a study of CD8 T cells in ankylosing spondylitis. One entry per CDR3 protein results from TCRdb running MiXCR on the 5' RACE reads. The table shows 200,000 to 300,000 distinct CDR3 sequences, with 24% occurring only once. The sample consisted of blood, either unsorted or a sorted T cell fraction (not recorded which). The receptors were sampled from a male donor with ankylosing spondylitis or in good health (not recorded which). Each CDR3 is given with its conserved first and last residue. The D gene is left open where the match is weak. Clone size, where shown, is once, few, many, or a class for clones that have expanded.

>TRBV12-3/TRBV12-4|TRBJ2-1|-|TRBD2
TGTGCCAGCAGTTTATGGCGGGGGGGAAACAATGAGCAGTTCTTC
CASSLWRGGNNEQFF
>TRBV12-5|TRBJ2-3|-|TRBD1
TGTGCTAGTGGTTTGGGACAGGGGGCAGATACGCAGTATTTT
CASGLGQGADTQYF
>TRBV24-1|TRBJ2-1|-|TRBD1
TGTGCCACCAGTGATACTGACAGGGGATCCTACAATGAGCAGTTCTTC
CATSDTDRGSYNEQFF
>TRBV20-1|TRBJ2-1|many|TRBD2
TGCAGTGCTACGGGACTAGCGAGAATTGCTAACAATGAGCAGTTCTTC
CSATGLARIANNEQFF
>TRBV20-1|TRBJ2-3|few|-
TGCAGTGCTAGTGTCGGGCGAAGCACAGATACGCAGTATTTT
CSASVGRSTDTQYF
>TRBV2|TRBJ2-1|-|-
TGTGCCAGCAGTAGGATGGGCGGGGTCGTCCATGAGCAGTTCTTC
CASSRMGGVVHEQFF
>TRBV18|TRBJ2-4|many|-
TGTGCCAGCTCACCACCGGCACCAAACATTCAGTACTTC
CASSPPAPNIQYF
>TRBV29-1|TRBJ2-7|many|-
TGCAGCGTTGAGGACAGACCCTACGAGCAGTACTTC
CSVEDRPYEQYF
>TRBV6-1|TRBJ2-7|-|-
TGTGCCAGCAGCAACGGGGGCCCCGTCTCCTACGAGCAGTACTTC
CASSNGGPVSYEQYF
>TRBV7-2|TRBJ1-2|many|-
TGTGCCAGCAGCTTAGATGGCACTAACGTCGGCTACACCTTC
CASSLDGTNVGYTF
>TRBV5-8|TRBJ2-7|few|TRBD1
TGTGCCAGCAGCTCGGTGGACAGGGACTCCTACGAGCAGTACTTC
CASSSVDRDSYEQYF
>TRBV29-1|TRBJ2-1|many|TRBD1
TGCAGCGTGCGTTACGGGACAGGGGGGAATGAGCAGTTCTTC
CSVRYGTGGNEQFF
>TRBV10-3|TRBJ2-5|few|-
TGTGCCATCAGTTCCGACAGTCAAGAGACCCAGTACTTC
CAISSDSQETQYF
>TRBV7-6|TRBJ2-5|many|TRBD1
TGTGCCAGCAGCTTAGCCCGACAGGGACCCTCGACGTGGGCCCAGTACTTC
CASSLARQGPSTWAQYF
>TRBV15|TRBJ2-2|-|-
TGTGCCACTGGTGTGAGGGGGGAGCTGTTTTTT
CATGVRGELFF
>TRBV7-2|TRBJ2-3|-|-
TGTGCCAGCAGCCATCGGAGCGGGTGGGATACGCAGTATTTT
CASSHRSGWDTQYF
>TRBV20-1|TRBJ2-1|-|TRBD1
TGCAGTGCTTCCGGGACACACAGGGGGGCCAATGAGCAGTTCTTC
CSASGTHRGANEQFF
>TRBV24-1|TRBJ2-5|-|-
TGTGCCACCAGTGCCGAGGGACGGGGAAGGAAGACCCAGTACTTC
CATSAEGRGRKTQYF
>TRBV20-1|TRBJ2-7|few|TRBD1
TGCAGTGCTACCCGGACAGGAGAAGCCTCCTACGAGCAGTACTTC
CSATRTGEASYEQYF
>TRBV5-1|TRBJ2-3|-|-
TGCGCCAGCAGTACCGGCAGGGGGGCTGATACGCAGTATTTT
CASSTGRGADTQYF
>TRBV10-1|TRBJ2-2|-|-
TGCGCCAGCAGTGAACCCTCGACTGCGCGAGGGGAGCTGTTTTTT
CASSEPSTARGELFF
>TRBV20-1|TRBJ2-3|-|TRBD2
TGCAGTGCTAAGGCTAGCGGGGGGGCCATCACAGATACGCAGTATTTT
CSAKASGGAITDTQYF
>TRBV4-1|TRBJ1-2|many|-
TGCGCCAGCAGCCAAGGGTTCGGGGGTAACTATGGCTACACCTTC
CASSQGFGGNYGYTF
>TRBV12-3/TRBV12-4|TRBJ2-5|-|-
TGTGCCAGCAGTTTATTATCCCAAGAGACCCAGTACTTC
CASSLLSQETQYF
>TRBV7-2|TRBJ2-3|-|-
TGTGCCAGCAGCTTTGCCGGGCCCCCGGGCGATACGCAGTATTTT
CASSFAGPPGDTQYF
>TRBV5-1|TRBJ2-7|-|TRBD1
TGCGCCAGCAGCCGGGCGACAGGGCCCTACGAGCAGTACTTC
CASSRATGPYEQYF
>TRBV5-1|TRBJ2-2|many|-
TGCGCCAGCAGCTTCCTACAGGCGAGCGGGGAGCTGTTTTTT
CASSFLQASGELFF
>TRBV6-1|TRBJ2-7|once|TRBD2
TGTGCCAGCAGGCTAGTTCGGGGGGAGGACGAGCAGTACTTC
CASRLVRGEDEQYF
>TRBV20-1|TRBJ2-7|-|TRBD2
TGCAGTGCCTCAGCGGGGTGGGTCTACGAGCAGTACTTC
CSASAGWVYEQYF
>TRBV11-2|TRBJ1-1|many|-
TGTGCCAGCAGACGTACTGGGGGCACTGAAGCTTTCTTT
CASRRTGGTEAFF
>TRBV9|TRBJ1-1|many|TRBD1
TGTGCCAGCAGCGCTCACCCACAGGGGCTGAACACTGAAGCTTTCTTT
CASSAHPQGLNTEAFF
>TRBV12-3/TRBV12-4|TRBJ2-1|many|TRBD1
TGTGCCAGCAGGTCCGGGACAGCCAACAATGAGCAGTTCTTC
CASRSGTANNEQFF
>TRBV12-3/TRBV12-4|TRBJ1-1|many|-
TGTGCCAGCAGTAGCGGAGGGGGGGCGAGGACTGAAGCTTTCTTT
CASSSGGGARTEAFF
>TRBV10-1|TRBJ2-7|-|-
TGCGCCAGCAGCGCGGGGACAGCGATCTACGAGCAGTACTTC
CASSAGTAIYEQYF
>TRBV12-3/TRBV12-4|TRBJ2-5|few|-
TGTGCCAGCAGTTTACATCTACAAGAGACCCAGTACTTC
CASSLHLQETQYF
>TRBV6-4|TRBJ2-1|-|-
TGTGCCAGCAGTCTCAGGGAGCTCTCCTACAATGAGCAGTTCTTC
CASSLRELSYNEQFF
>TRBV20-1|TRBJ2-3|many|-
TGCAGTGCTAGAGAAATCAGCCTGAAGTTACACACAGATACGCAGTATTTT
CSAREISLKLHTDTQYF
>TRBV6-1|TRBJ2-1|few|TRBD2
TGTGCCAGCACCCCCGGATGGCGGGGGGGAGAGCAGTTCTTC
CASTPGWRGGEQFF
>TRBV13|TRBJ2-5|-|TRBD2
TGTGCCAGCAGCTCCGCCCGGGACGGGGGGGCAGAGGGGGAGACCCAGTACTTC
CASSSARDGGAEGETQYF
>TRBV5-6|TRBJ2-5|-|-
TGTGCCAGCAGCTTGTCGGACGGCCCCCAGTACTTC
CASSLSDGPQYF
>TRBV7-2|TRBJ2-3|few|TRBD2
TGTGCCAGCAGCTTAGCCCCCCTAGCGGGGGTAAGCACAGATACGCAGTATTTT
CASSLAPLAGVSTDTQYF
>TRBV20-1|TRBJ2-5|many|TRBD2
TGCAGTGCTAGAGATCCCCGACTAGCGGGGGAGACCCAGTACTTC
CSARDPRLAGETQYF
>TRBV29-1|TRBJ2-1|many|-
TGCAGCGTTTACGACACTAGCTCCTACAATGAGCAGTTCTTC
CSVYDTSSYNEQFF
>TRBV10-3|TRBJ2-1|few|-
TGTGCCATCAGGGCCCCCGGGACGAAGCAGTTCTTC
CAIRAPGTKQFF
>TRBV20-1|TRBJ1-5|many|TRBD1
TGCAGTGCTTCCCGGGGGGACAGGGTCGATCAGCCCCAGCATTTT
CSASRGDRVDQPQHF
>TRBV12-3/TRBV12-4|TRBJ2-1|-|TRBD2
TGTGCCAGCAGTGCAACTAGCGGGGGTTACAATGAGCAGTTCTTC
CASSATSGGYNEQFF
>TRBV6-5|TRBJ2-5|few|-
TGTGCCAGCATTTCCGTCGGGACCCAGTACTTC
CASISVGTQYF
>TRBV11-2|TRBJ2-1|-|-
TGTGCCAGCAGTGCTCGTCGGGGTTCAGGTGCCCCGCGGAATGAGCAGTTCTTC
CASSARRGSGAPRNEQFF
>TRBV20-1|TRBJ2-5|-|TRBD2
TGCAGTGCTAGAGATGAGGGACTAGCGGGGGGGCGATGGGGAGAGACCCAGTACTTC
CSARDEGLAGGRWGETQYF
>TRBV20-1|TRBJ2-7|many|TRBD2
TGCAGTGCGGGGGGACTACTTTACGAGCAGTACTTC
CSAGGLLYEQYF